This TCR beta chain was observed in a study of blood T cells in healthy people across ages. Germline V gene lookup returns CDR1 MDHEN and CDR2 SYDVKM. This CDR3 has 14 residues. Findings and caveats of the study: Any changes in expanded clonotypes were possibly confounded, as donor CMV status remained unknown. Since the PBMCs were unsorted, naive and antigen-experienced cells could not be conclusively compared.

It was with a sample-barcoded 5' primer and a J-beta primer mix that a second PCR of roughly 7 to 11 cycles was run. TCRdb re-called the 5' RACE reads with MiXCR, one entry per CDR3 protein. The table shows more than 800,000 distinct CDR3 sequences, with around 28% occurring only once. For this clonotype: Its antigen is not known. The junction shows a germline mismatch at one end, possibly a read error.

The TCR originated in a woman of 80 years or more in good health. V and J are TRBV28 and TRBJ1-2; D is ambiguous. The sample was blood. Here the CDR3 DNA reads TGTGCCAGCAGCCCCCCGGCTCTTAACTATGGCTACAGCTTC. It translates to CASSPPALNYGYSF.